The clone carrying this TCR beta chain has more than one count but fewer than ten. This entry is derived from a study of OX40 agonist ivuxolimab in advanced cancers. Whole-study context: Over 30% of patients had received prior checkpoint inhibitor therapy. Two patients with cutaneous melanoma and one with hepatocellular carcinoma, three in total, showed partial responses.

The germline V gene has CDR1 LGHNA and CDR2 YSLEER. V trimming: 5 bases; J trimming: 7 bases; junction bases outside the gene matches: 8. The CDR3 sequence is 14 residues long. Method: immunoSEQ multiplex PCR; TCRdb's copy keeps in-frame clones and lacks some. The sample shows around 80,000 clones, approximately 89% of them seen only once. This clonotype originated in an adult with an advanced solid tumor such as melanoma, head and neck, liver or kidney cancer. The chain is built from TRBV4-3 and TRBJ1-2; TRBD1 matches at 9 bases. Sequencing used CD4+ or CD8+ T cells sorted from blood, obtained in a trial of the OX40 agonist ivuxolimab. Here the CDR3 DNA reads TGCGCCAGCAGCTACGACAGGGGGTCAGGTGGCTACACCTTC. Translated, it gives CASSYDRGSGGYTF.